This T cell receptor beta chain was sequenced for a study of blood T cell repertoires in COVID-19. Study summary: PBMCs, B-cell-depleted T cells, or T cells provided the cDNA or gDNA that made up the material.

Per the original data handling: Researchers report that nucleated cell counts were estimated from reference gene primer amplification. The repertoire was sequenced with immunoSEQ multiplex PCR; TCRdb's copy has only in-frame clones and lacks some. V and J calls and clone size are given by that table; D and trimming were obtained from the DNA. Found here are around 260,000 clones, around 87% of them singletons; the top ten hold roughly 2.5%. Germline assignment: CDR1 SGDLS and CDR2 YYNGEE. The CDR3 length is 15 residues. V was trimmed by 0 bases and J by 7 bases, leaving 13 bases between them. The chain recombines TRBV9 with TRBJ1-4, with a weak D call TRBD1 (5 bases). The receptor's source is a woman between 45 and 60 years old with acute or convalescent COVID-19. Sequencing was carried out using peripheral blood. The CDR3 nucleotides read TGTGCCAGCAGCGTAGAACAGGCCGGGGGTGAAAAACTGTTTTTT. Its translation: CASSVEQAGGEKLFF.